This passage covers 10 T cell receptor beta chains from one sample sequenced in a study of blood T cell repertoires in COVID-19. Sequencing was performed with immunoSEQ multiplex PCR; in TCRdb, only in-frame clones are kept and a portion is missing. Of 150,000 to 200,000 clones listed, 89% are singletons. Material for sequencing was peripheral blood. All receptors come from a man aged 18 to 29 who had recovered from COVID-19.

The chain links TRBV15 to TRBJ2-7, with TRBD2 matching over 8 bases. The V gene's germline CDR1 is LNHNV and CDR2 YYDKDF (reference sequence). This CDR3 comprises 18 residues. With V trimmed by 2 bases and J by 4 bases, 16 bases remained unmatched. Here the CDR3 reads CATSRKPATLAVAYEQYF. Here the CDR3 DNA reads TGTGCCACCAGCAGAAAGCCCGCGACACTAGCGGTAGCTTACGAGCAGTACTTC.

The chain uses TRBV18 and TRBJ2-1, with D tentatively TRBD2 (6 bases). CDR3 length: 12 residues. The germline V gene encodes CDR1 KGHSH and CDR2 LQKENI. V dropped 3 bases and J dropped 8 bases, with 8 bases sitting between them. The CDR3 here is CASSPGGDEQFF. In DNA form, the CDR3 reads TGTGCCAGCTCACCGGGGGGAGATGAGCAGTTCTTC.

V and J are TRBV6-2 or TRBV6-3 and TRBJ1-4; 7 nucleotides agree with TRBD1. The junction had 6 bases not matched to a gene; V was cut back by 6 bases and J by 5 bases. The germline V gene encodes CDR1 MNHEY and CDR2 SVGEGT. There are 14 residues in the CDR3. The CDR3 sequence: CASSRQGVNEKLFF. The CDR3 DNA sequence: TGTGCCAGCAGCCGACAGGGAGTAAATGAAAAACTGTTTTTT.

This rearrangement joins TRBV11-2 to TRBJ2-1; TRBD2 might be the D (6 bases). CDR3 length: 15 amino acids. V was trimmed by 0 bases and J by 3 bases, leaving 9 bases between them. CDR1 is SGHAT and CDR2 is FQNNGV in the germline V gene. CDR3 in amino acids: CASSLDSGVYNEQFF. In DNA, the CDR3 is TGTGCCAGCAGCTTAGACTCGGGAGTCTACAATGAGCAGTTCTTC.

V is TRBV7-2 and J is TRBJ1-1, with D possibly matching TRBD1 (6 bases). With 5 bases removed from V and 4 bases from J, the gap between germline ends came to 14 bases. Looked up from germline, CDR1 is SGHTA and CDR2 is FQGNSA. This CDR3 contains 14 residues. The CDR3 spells CASSKQGLATEAFF. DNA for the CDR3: TGTGCCAGCAGCAAGCAGGGGCTGGCCACTGAAGCTTTCTTT.

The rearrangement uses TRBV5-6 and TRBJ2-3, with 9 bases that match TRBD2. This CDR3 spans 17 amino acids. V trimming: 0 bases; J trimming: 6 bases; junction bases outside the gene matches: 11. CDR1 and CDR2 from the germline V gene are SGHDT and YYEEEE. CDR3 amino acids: CASSLGPFSGRSDTQYF. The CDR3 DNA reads TGTGCCAGCAGCTTGGGTCCATTTAGCGGGAGATCTGATACGCAGTATTTT.

The CDR3, as DNA: TGTGCCATCGGGGGACAGATAAACTACAATGAGCAGTTCTTC. Translating gives CAIGGQINYNEQFF. The rearrangement links TRBV10-3 to TRBJ2-1; 7 bases line up with TRBD1. V trimming: 8 bases; J trimming: 3 bases; junction bases outside the gene matches: 7. In germline, CDR1 is ENHRY, CDR2 SYGVKD. CDR3 length equals 14 residues.

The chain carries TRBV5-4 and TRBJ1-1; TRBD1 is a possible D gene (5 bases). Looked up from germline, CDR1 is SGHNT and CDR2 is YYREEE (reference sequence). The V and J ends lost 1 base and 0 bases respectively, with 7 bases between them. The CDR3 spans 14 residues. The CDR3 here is CASSLPGVNTEAFF. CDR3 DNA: TGTGCCAGCAGCTTGCCGGGGGTGAACACTGAAGCTTTCTTT.

Here the CDR3 reads CSVAPGQQETQYF. CDR3 in DNA: TGCAGCGTTGCACCGGGACAACAAGAGACCCAGTACTTC. This rearrangement joins TRBV29-1 to TRBJ2-5; D perhaps matches TRBD1 (6 bases). V was shortened by 4 bases and J by 2 bases, with 11 bases between the two germline ends. This CDR3 contains 13 residues. The germline V gene encodes CDR1 SQVTM and CDR2 ANQGSEA.

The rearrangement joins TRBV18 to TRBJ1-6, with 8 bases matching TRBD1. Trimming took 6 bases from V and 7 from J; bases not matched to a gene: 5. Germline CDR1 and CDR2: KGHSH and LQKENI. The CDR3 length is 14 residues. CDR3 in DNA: TGTGCCAGCTCCCCCGGGACAGGAAATTCACCCCTCCACTTT. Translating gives CASSPGTGNSPLHF.